This entry features one TCR beta chain sequence. Sequencing of TCR beta was performed on blood CD8+ T cells and on blood CD4+ T cells. The CD8+ and CD4+ T cells were isolated magnetically using a negative isolation approach, whereas the TEMRA cells were enriched by FACS. The data stem from a study of CD8 T cells in Susac syndrome. Reverse transcription of roughly 0.5 to 1 ug RNA used random hexamers. TCR beta CDR3 was amplified by immunoSEQ multiplex PCR. This amplification extended across 54 Vbeta and 13 Jbeta segments. TCRdb analysed the immunoSEQ multiplex PCR reads with MiXCR anew, one entry per CDR3 protein. This sample has roughly 400,000 distinct CDR3 sequences; around 83% occur once, and the top ten carry around 0.12%. The specimen was CD8+ T cells from PBMCs. The source of this sequence is a human donor with multiple sclerosis.

CDR3 in DNA: TGTGCCAGCAGCCAAGGACAGGAAGCTGGAAACACCATATATTTT. Amino acids: CASSQGQEAGNTIYF. This chain links TRBV14 with TRBJ1-3, with D possibly being TRBD1 (6 bases). Germline V gene data show CDR1 as SGHDN and CDR2 as FVKESK. The CDR3 extends over 15 amino acids. Trimming removed 1 base from V and 2 bases from J, with 9 bases in between.